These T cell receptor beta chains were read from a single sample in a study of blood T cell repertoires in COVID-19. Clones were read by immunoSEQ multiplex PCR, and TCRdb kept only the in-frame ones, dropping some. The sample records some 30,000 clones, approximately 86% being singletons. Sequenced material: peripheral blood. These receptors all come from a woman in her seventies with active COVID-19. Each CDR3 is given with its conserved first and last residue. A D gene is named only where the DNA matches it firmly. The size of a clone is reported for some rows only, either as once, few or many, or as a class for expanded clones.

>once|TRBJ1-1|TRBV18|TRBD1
TGTGCCAGCTCACCACAGGGGGCGAACACTGAAGCTTTCTTT
CASSPQGANTEAFF
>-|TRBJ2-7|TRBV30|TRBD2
TGTGCCTGGAGGTTAGCGGGGGGTGGATCCAGGCAGTACTTC
CAWRLAGGGSRQYF
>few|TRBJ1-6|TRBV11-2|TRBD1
TGTGCCAGCAGCTTCGCCGGGACAGGGCGATCACCCCTCCACTTT
CASSFAGTGRSPLHF
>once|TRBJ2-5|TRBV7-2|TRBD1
TGTGCCAGCAGCCCAGGGGACAGAAAAGAGACCCAGTACTTC
CASSPGDRKETQYF
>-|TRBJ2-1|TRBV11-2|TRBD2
TGTGCCAGCAGCCAGACTAGCGGGGGGTATGAGCAGTTCTTC
CASSQTSGGYEQFF
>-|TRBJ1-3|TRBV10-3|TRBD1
TGTGCCATCAGTGCGGGGACAGGGAAGAGCCCCGGAAACACCATATATTTT
CAISAGTGKSPGNTIYF
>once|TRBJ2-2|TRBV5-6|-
TGTGCCAGCAGTTCCACAGGATCAAACACCGGGGAGCTGTTTTTT
CASSSTGSNTGELFF
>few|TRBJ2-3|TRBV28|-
TGTGCCAGCAGTTTCACCCTAGAAGGGGGCACAGATACGCAGTATTTT
CASSFTLEGGTDTQYF
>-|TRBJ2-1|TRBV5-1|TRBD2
TGCGCCAGCAGCTTGATGGCCGGGACTAGTCTATCCAATGAGCAGTTCTTC
CASSLMAGTSLSNEQFF
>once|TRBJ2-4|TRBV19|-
TGTGCCAGTAGTATATCGTCTAACATTCAGTACTTC
CASSISSNIQYF
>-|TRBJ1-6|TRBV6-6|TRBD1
TGTGCCAGCAGAAAAAGTCGGGACAGGTTAAATTCACCCCTCCACTTT
CASRKSRDRLNSPLHF
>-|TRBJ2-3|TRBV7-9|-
TGTGCCAGCAGTTGGGGGGGCCCCCAGTATTTT
CASSWGGPQYF
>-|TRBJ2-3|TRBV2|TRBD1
TGTGCCAGCACTCCGACAGGGTACACAGATACGCAGTATTTT
CASTPTGYTDTQYF
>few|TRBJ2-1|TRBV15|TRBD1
TGTGCCACCAGCAGGGACAGGGGGGACAATGAGCAGTTCTTC
CATSRDRGDNEQFF
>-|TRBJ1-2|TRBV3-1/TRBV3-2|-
TGTGCCAGCAGCCAACAGGGGACCAATGGCTACACCTTC
CASSQQGTNGYTF
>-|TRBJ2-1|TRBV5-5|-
TGTGCCAGCAGCCTGCGGGACAGCCTTTTTAGCTCCTACAATGAGCAGTTCTTC
CASSLRDSLFSSYNEQFF
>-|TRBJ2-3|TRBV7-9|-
TGTGCCAGCAGCCTCGGACATCCCTCTTTGAGCACAGATACGCAGTATTTT
CASSLGHPSLSTDTQYF
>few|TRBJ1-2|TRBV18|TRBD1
TGTGCCAGCTCACCAATGGGACAGGGTGGCTACACCTTC
CASSPMGQGGYTF
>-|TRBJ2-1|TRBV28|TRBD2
TGTGCCATCGGGGGGAGCCCCGATGAGCAGTTCTTC
CAIGGSPDEQFF
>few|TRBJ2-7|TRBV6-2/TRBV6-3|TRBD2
TGTGCCAGCAGTACGGGACTAGTACGATACGAGCAGTACTTC
CASSTGLVRYEQYF
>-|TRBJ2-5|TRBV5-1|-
TGCGCCAGCAGTAGCCGGAGGCCCCCCGAGACCCAGTACTTC
CASSSRRPPETQYF
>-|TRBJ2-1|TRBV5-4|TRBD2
TGTGCCAGCAGCTTGGTAGCGGGGCCTAATAATGAGCAGTTCTTC
CASSLVAGPNNEQFF
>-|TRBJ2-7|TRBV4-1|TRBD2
TGCGCCAGCAGCAAACTTCTAGCGGGGGGCTCCTACGAGCAGTACTTC
CASSKLLAGGSYEQYF
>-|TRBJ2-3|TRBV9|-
TGTGCCAGCAGCGTAACCCCGGTGGAGTCACCCGGCAGGGCCACAGATACGCAGTATTTT
CASSVTPVESPGRATDTQYF
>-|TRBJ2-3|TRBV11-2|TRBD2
TGTGCCAGCAGCTTAGTACGGGGGGGCATAGATACGCAGTATTTT
CASSLVRGGIDTQYF
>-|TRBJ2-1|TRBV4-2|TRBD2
TGTGCCAGCACCTCGAGCGGGGGGGAGGAGCAGTTCTTC
CASTSSGGEEQFF
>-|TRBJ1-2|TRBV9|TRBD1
TGTGCCAGCAGGAGACAGGGGACGTATGGCTACACCTTC
CASRRQGTYGYTF
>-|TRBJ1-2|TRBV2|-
TGTGCCAGCAGTCCTACCTTACAGGCGCCGTATGGCTACACCTTC
CASSPTLQAPYGYTF
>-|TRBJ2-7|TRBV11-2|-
TGTGCCAGCAGCACGGGACTGAACTACGAGCAGTACTTC
CASSTGLNYEQYF
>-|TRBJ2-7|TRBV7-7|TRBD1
TGTGCCAGCAGCCCCCGGGACAGGGCCCACGAGCAGTACTTC
CASSPRDRAHEQYF
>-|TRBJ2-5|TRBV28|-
TGTGCCAGCAGCCAATCCCCCACCCGGGGTCCCCAGTACTTC
CASSQSPTRGPQYF
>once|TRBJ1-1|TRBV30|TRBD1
TGTGCCTGGAGTGTACCCCCGACAGGGGTGAACACTGAAGCTTTCTTT
CAWSVPPTGVNTEAFF
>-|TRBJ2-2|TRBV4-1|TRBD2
TGCGCCAGCAGCCAAGATCCGGGACTAGCGGGGGGGACGGACACCGGGGAGCTGTTTTTT
CASSQDPGLAGGTDTGELFF
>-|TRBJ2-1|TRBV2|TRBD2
TGTGCCAGCAGTGTTAGGGGCGGGGGGGCCCGAGAGCAGTTCTTC
CASSVRGGGAREQFF
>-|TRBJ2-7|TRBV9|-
TGTGCCAGCAGCGTAGATGTAGGGGGACCATACGAGCAGTACTTC
CASSVDVGGPYEQYF
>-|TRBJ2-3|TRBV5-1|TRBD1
TGCGCCAGCAGCTTGGCAGGGGGTTCAGATACGCAGTATTTT
CASSLAGGSDTQYF
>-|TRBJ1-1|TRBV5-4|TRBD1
TGTGCCAGCAGCGTTGACAGGGTGAACACTGAAGCTTTCTTT
CASSVDRVNTEAFF
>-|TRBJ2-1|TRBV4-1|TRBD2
TGCGCCAGCAGCACCCTAGCGGGGGTCTACAATGAGCAGTTCTTC
CASSTLAGVYNEQFF
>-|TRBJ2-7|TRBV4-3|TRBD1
TGCGCCAGCAGCCCAACGTCCGGACAGGGGTCCTACGAGCAGTACTTC
CASSPTSGQGSYEQYF
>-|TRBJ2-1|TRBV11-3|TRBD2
TGTGCCAGCAGCTCGGGGGGGGCGTTGGGCAATGAGCAGTTCTTC
CASSSGGALGNEQFF
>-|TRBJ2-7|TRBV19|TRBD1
TGTGCCAGTAGTCCGGGACAGGAGTCCTACGAGCAGTACTTC
CASSPGQESYEQYF
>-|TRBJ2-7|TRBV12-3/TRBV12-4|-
TGTGCCAGCAGTTTCGGACGGGGAGAGCAGTACTTC
CASSFGRGEQYF